These 13 T cell receptor beta chains were sequenced from one sample in a study of tumor and adjacent non-tumor tissue in lung cancer. This sample's RNA came from whole unsorted tissue. Distant lung tissue was collected more than 3 cm away from the tumor edge. The library came from three nested PCR rounds adapted from ARM-PCR protocols. TCRdb reanalysed the multiplex PCR reads using MiXCR and keeps one entry per CDR3 protein. Of approximately 110,000 distinct CDR3 sequences in the sample, roughly three fifths were seen once. The sample comprised distant non-tumor lung tissue. These receptors originate from a man aged 60-69 years with non-small cell lung cancer.

By sample share, this clonotype is medium-sized. The chain carries TRBV14 and TRBJ1-6; a possible D gene is TRBD1 (6 bases). The germline V and J ends were trimmed by 0 bases and 8 bases, with 11 bases remaining between them. The CDR3 has 15 residues. The germline V gene encodes CDR1 SGHDN and CDR2 FVKESK. This CDR3 reads CASSQDIQGDSPLHF. The CDR3 DNA sequence: TGTGCCAGCAGCCAAGATATACAGGGAGATTCACCCCTCCACTTT.

The chain joins TRBV29-1 to TRBJ1-1; D not certain. Germline V lookup: CDR1 SQVTM, CDR2 ANQGSEA. V was cut by 5 bases and J by 0 bases, with 13 bases left in between. The CDR3 contains 14 residues. The CDR3 reads CSVSMGQVNTEAFF. CDR3 DNA sequence: TGCAGCGTTTCAATGGGTCAGGTGAACACTGAAGCTTTCTTT.

Concerning this clonotype: One junction end does not reproduce the germline sequence, and a read error may be involved. The chain uses TRBV12-3 or TRBV12-4 and TRBJ2-6, with 9 bases lining up with TRBD2. The length of the CDR3 is 22 residues. CDR3 sequence (DNA): TGTACCAGCAGCCCCTCCCCGGAACTAGCGGGTCTCCCCAGCTCTGGGGCCAACGTCCTGACTTTC. Translating it yields CTSSPSPELAGLPSSGANVLTF.

As to this clonotype: A much larger clone lies one base from this, so it may be a read error. This chain links TRBV6-2 or TRBV6-3 with TRBJ2-1, with TRBD2 matching over 7 bases. CDR1 MNHEY and CDR2 SVGEGT come from the germline V gene. This CDR3 contains 13 residues. CDR3 coding DNA: TGTGCCAACAGTTACCGGCTAGCGGCTGAGCAGTTCTTC. Amino acid sequence: CANSYRLAAEQFF.

Worth noting for this clonotype: The conserved phenylalanine or tryptophan normally closing the CDR3 is absent here, so this likely arose from a read error. The J gene is TRBJ2-1, the V gene TRBV11-3; 7 bases line up with TRBD2. J was trimmed by 8 bases and V by 4 bases; bases with no gene match: 8. CDR1 is SGHNT and CDR2 is YENEEA in the germline V gene. The CDR3 extends over 14 amino acids. The CDR3: CASSWEELAYEQFY. As DNA, the CDR3 is TGTGCCAGCAGCTGGGAAGAACTAGCGTATGAGCAGTTCTAC.

Turning to this clonotype: A junction boundary mismatches the germline segment, possibly from a read error. The V gene is TRBV5-1, the J gene TRBJ2-1, with D perhaps matching TRBD2 (5 bases). Looked up from germline, CDR1 is SGHRS and CDR2 is YFSETQ. CDR3 length: 15 residues. CDR3 in DNA: TGCGCCAGAAGCTTGGAAGGAGTAGGAGGAAATGAGCAGTTCTTC. Its protein is CARSLEGVGGNEQFF.

The rearrangement uses TRBV29-1 and TRBJ2-1; perhaps TRBD1 as D (5 bases). V was pared by 7 bases and J by 11 bases, with 30 bases between. Germline V gene lookup returns CDR1 SQVTM and CDR2 ANQGSEA. The CDR3 covers 16 residues. For the CDR3, the DNA is TGCAGCGCCAACGAGGCCACACAGGATGGCATGGGTAAGCAGTTCTTC. Its translation is CSANEATQDGMGKQFF.

This clonotype was seen more than once but under ten times. A much larger clone differs by one base, so this may be a read error. The chain is built from TRBV4-1 and TRBJ2-7; D gene unclear. Germline CDR1 reads MGHRA; CDR2 reads YSYEKL. The CDR3 contains 15 residues. The ends were cut back, 0 bases at V and 3 bases at J, with 12 bases in the middle. The DNA for the CDR3 is TGCGCCAGCAGCCAAGAAGGCGAGACAAGCTACGAGCAGTACTTC. Translated: CASSQEGETSYEQYF.

This clonotype was detected many times. The chain couples TRBV6-6 to TRBJ2-7, with 8 bases aligning to TRBD2. J was trimmed by 4 bases and V by 5 bases; bases with no gene match: 13. This CDR3 is 16 amino acids long. Germline CDR1 and CDR2: MNHNY and SVGAGI (reference sequence). In DNA form, the CDR3 reads TGTGCCAGCAGTCCCCACAGCCGGGGGGGGGAGTACGAGCAGTACTTC. Its protein product is CASSPHSRGGEYEQYF.

V usage is TRBV10-3 and J usage is TRBJ2-1; TRBD1 or TRBD2 may be the D gene (5 bases each). Deletions cut 8 bases from V and 6 bases from J, with 14 bases between. CDR1 is ENHRY, CDR2 SYGVKD, per germline. The CDR3 runs to 13 residues. DNA for the CDR3: TGTGCCATCGGAACCCGGGACCCCAATGAGCAGTTCTTC. This encodes CAIGTRDPNEQFF.

This clonotype appeared a single time. At one end, the junction sequence differs from germline, possibly due to a read error. The chain carries TRBV11-3 and TRBJ1-1; D is unclear. The CDR3 totals 14 residues. From germline, CDR1 is SGHNT and CDR2 YENEEA. Written as DNA, the CDR3 is TGTGCCAACAGCTTAGGTAGATTATCCACTGAAGCTTTCTTT. It codes for CANSLGRLSTEAFF.

A remark on this clonotype: Given a much more abundant clone one base away, this may be a read error. The V gene is TRBV6-1, the J gene TRBJ2-2; TRBD1 matches 7 bases. The CDR3 extends over 16 amino acids. The germline CDR1 and CDR2 sequences are MNHNS and SASEGT. This chain's CDR3 is CARSEARIRGTGELFF. In DNA, the CDR3 is TGTGCCCGCAGTGAAGCGCGGATCAGGGGGACCGGGGAGCTGTTTTTT.

This clonotype occurred many times. The DNA of the CDR3 is TGCAGCGCAACTAGCGGCGATTCAGGGGTCACAGATACGCAGTATTTT. This encodes CSATSGDSGVTDTQYF. The chain uses TRBV20-1 and TRBJ2-3; 8 bases fit TRBD2. The germline gives CDR1 DFQATT, CDR2 SNEGSKA (reference sequence). This CDR3 region has 16 residues.